Listed below are T cell receptor beta chains from one sample, sequenced in a study of T cells after yellow fever vaccination. From the 5' RACE reads, TCRdb called clonotypes with MiXCR, one entry per CDR3 protein. There are 320,000 or so distinct CDR3 sequences in the sample; less than 9.5% occur only once, and 17% lies in the top ten. The sample in question was PBMCs, obtained 45 days after the first yellow fever vaccination. The source is a man aged 18-30 years who received the YFV17D yellow fever vaccine. The CDR3 runs from the conserved cysteine through the conserved F or W. D genes are given only for firm matches. Clone size is not always given. Where it is, it says once, few, many or a class for expanded clones.

D gene,V gene,J gene,clone size,CDR3 DNA,CDR3 protein
.,TRBV7-2,TRBJ1-2,few,TGTGCCAGCAGCACCCCGGAGGGTTTACCTTACTATGGCTACACCTTC,CASSTPEGLPYYGYTF
.,TRBV20-1,TRBJ2-2,.,TGCAGTGCTTCTAAGGTTACAGACAACACCGGGGAGCTGTTTTTT,CSASKVTDNTGELFF
TRBD2,TRBV11-2,TRBJ2-1,few,TGTGCCAGCAGCTTTTATCTTAGCGGGGGGGCATCGGTGCGCAATGAGCAGTTCTTC,CASSFYLSGGASVRNEQFF
.,TRBV6-6,TRBJ1-5,.,TGTGCCAGCAACATAGAGCCCCAGCATTTT,CASNIEPQHF
.,TRBV6-1,TRBJ1-1,.,TGTGCCACCCGTGGAGGGGGTAACACTGAAGCTTTCTTT,CATRGGGNTEAFF
.,TRBV15,TRBJ1-4,few,TGTGCCACCAGCAGAGTGGACAGCCATGAAAAACTGTTTTTT,CATSRVDSHEKLFF
.,TRBV18,TRBJ1-1,few,TGTGCCAGCTCACCATTAATCGGCACACAGAACACTGAAGCTTTCTTT,CASSPLIGTQNTEAFF
.,TRBV12-3/TRBV12-4,TRBJ1-5,.,TGTGCCAGCAGTTTTAGCCAGAACAATCAGCCCCAGCATTTT,CASSFSQNNQPQHF
TRBD2,TRBV5-4,TRBJ2-1,.,TGTGCCAGCAGCGCACGGCGGGGGGGCCCTGAGCAGTTCTTC,CASSARRGGPEQFF
.,TRBV5-1,TRBJ2-3,.,TGCGCCAGCAGCTTGGCACGGGGGAGCGGAGATACGCAGTATTTT,CASSLARGSGDTQYF
.,TRBV12-3/TRBV12-4,TRBJ1-1,many,TGTGCCAGCAGTCCAGGGCGAGTGAACACTGAAGCTTTCTTT,CASSPGRVNTEAFF
.,TRBV12-3/TRBV12-4,TRBJ2-5,.,TGTGCCAGCAGTTTGGGGAGGGGGCGAGAGACCCAGTACTTC,CASSLGRGRETQYF
.,TRBV10-3,TRBJ1-3,.,TGTGCCATCAGTGGAAATTCCCCGGCGGGCGGAAACACCATATATTTT,CAISGNSPAGGNTIYF
TRBD1,TRBV12-3/TRBV12-4,TRBJ1-6,.,TGTGCCAGCAGTGGGGACAGCGCTTCACCCCTCCACTTT,CASSGDSASPLHF
.,TRBV5-6,TRBJ1-2,few,TGTGCCAGCTCCTGGCAGAGGACATTAGGCTACACCTTC,CASSWQRTLGYTF
TRBD1,TRBV29-1,TRBJ1-1,.,TGCAGCGCCCTCGACAGGGCTTTGGACACTGAAGCTTTCTTT,CSALDRALDTEAFF
.,TRBV7-2,TRBJ1-1,.,TGTGCCAACAGCCCTGGACCCAACACTGAAGCTTTCTTT,CANSPGPNTEAFF
.,TRBV24-1,TRBJ2-1,few,TGTGCCACCAGTGATTTGAGGAGGTCGCTCAGGGGTGAGCAGTTCTTC,CATSDLRRSLRGEQFF
TRBD1,TRBV11-1,TRBJ2-2,.,TGTGCCAGCAGCTTGACCCCCGACAGGGGGAACACCGGGGAGCTGTTTTTT,CASSLTPDRGNTGELFF
.,TRBV29-1,TRBJ2-1,few,TGCAGCGTACCAGGAAGCTCCTACAATGAGCAGTTCTTC,CSVPGSSYNEQFF
TRBD1,TRBV6-5,TRBJ1-5,.,TGTGCCAGCAGTCTCGACGGGACAGGACTTTATCAGCCCCAGCATTTT,CASSLDGTGLYQPQHF
TRBD1,TRBV12-3/TRBV12-4,TRBJ2-2,.,TGTGCCAGCAGCCCGAGACAGGGACACACCGGGGAGCTGTTTTTT,CASSPRQGHTGELFF
.,TRBV20-1,TRBJ1-2,many,TGCAGTGCCCGAGGGGGAGCTAACTATGGCTACACCTTC,CSARGGANYGYTF
TRBD2,TRBV29-1,TRBJ2-2,many,TGCAGCGCCCTTCCACTAGCGGGGGGCCCTGTGGGGACCGGGGAGCTGTTTTTT,CSALPLAGGPVGTGELFF
TRBD2,TRBV5-1,TRBJ2-1,few,TGCGCCAGCACCCCTAGCGGGGAGGTTGTCGACGAGCAGTTCTTC,CASTPSGEVVDEQFF
TRBD1,TRBV9,TRBJ2-1,few,TGTGCCAGCAGCCCAGGACAGGAATTGTACAATGAGCAGTTCTTC,CASSPGQELYNEQFF
TRBD1,TRBV12-3/TRBV12-4,TRBJ2-7,.,TGTGCCAGCAGTTTCTTGACGCTGACAGGGGACTACGAGCAGTACTTC,CASSFLTLTGDYEQYF
.,TRBV29-1,TRBJ1-1,.,TGCAGCGTCGCAGACAGTCCTAACACTGAAGCTTTCTTT,CSVADSPNTEAFF
TRBD2,TRBV10-3,TRBJ2-3,few,TGTGCCACCGGACTAGCGGGACCCACAGATACGCAGTATTTT,CATGLAGPTDTQYF
.,TRBV4-3,TRBJ2-7,many,TGCGCCAGCAGTCAGGGTAGAGGGGACCACGAGCAGTACTTC,CASSQGRGDHEQYF
.,TRBV12-3/TRBV12-4,TRBJ1-3,.,TGTGCCAGCAGTTTGGCTCGAAACACCATATATTTT,CASSLARNTIYF
.,TRBV4-2,TRBJ2-5,.,TGTGCCAGCAGCCAAGGGCTTGGAATGGAGACCCAGTACTTC,CASSQGLGMETQYF
.,TRBV20-1,TRBJ2-6,.,TGCAGTGCTACCGCCTTCCAGGGCTCTGGGGCCAACGTCCTGACTTTC,CSATAFQGSGANVLTF
TRBD2,TRBV25-1,TRBJ2-3,.,TGTGCCAGCAGTGAATACGCCGGGACTAGCGGGGGCACAGATACGCAGTATTTT,CASSEYAGTSGGTDTQYF
.,TRBV5-1,TRBJ2-2,.,TGCGCCAGCAGTCCAGGGTATCTGCGGGAGCTGTTTTTT,CASSPGYLRELFF